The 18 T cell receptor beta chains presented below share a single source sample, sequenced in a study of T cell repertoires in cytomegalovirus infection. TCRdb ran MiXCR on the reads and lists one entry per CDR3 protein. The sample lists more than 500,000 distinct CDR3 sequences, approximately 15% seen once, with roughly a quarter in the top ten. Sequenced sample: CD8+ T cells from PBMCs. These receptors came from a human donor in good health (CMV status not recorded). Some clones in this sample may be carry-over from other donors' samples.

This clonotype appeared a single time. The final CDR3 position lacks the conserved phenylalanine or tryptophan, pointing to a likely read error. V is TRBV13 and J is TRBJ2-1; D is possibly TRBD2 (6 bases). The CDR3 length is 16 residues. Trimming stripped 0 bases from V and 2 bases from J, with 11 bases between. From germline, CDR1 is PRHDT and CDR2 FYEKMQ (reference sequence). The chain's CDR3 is CASSLGPSAAYNEQFL. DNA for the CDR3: TGTGCCAGCAGCTTAGGTCCTAGCGCTGCCTACAATGAGCAGTTCTTA.

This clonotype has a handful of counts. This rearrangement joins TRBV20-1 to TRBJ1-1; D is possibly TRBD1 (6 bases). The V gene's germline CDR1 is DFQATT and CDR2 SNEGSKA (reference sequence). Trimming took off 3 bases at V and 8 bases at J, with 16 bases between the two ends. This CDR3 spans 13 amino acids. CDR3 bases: TGCAGTGCTAGCCACACCAGGGGTATGGAAGCTTTCTTT. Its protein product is CSASHTRGMEAFF.

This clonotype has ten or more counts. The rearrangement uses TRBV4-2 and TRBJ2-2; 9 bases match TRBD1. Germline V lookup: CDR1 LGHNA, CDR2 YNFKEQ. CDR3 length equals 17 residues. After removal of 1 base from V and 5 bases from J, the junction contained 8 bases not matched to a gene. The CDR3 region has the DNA TGTGCCAGCAGCCAAGTGGAAGGACAGGGGTGGACCGGGGAGCTGTTTTTT. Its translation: CASSQVEGQGWTGELFF.

The CDR3 loop reads CASGSGLSNEQFF. CDR3 in DNA: TGTGCTAGTGGTTCAGGACTATCGAATGAGCAGTTCTTC. The chain links TRBV12-5 to TRBJ2-1, with D tentatively TRBD2 (6 bases). Germline CDR1 reads LGHNT; CDR2 reads FRNRAP. This CDR3 region has 13 residues. V lost 4 bases and J 7 bases, leaving 11 bases between the germline ends.

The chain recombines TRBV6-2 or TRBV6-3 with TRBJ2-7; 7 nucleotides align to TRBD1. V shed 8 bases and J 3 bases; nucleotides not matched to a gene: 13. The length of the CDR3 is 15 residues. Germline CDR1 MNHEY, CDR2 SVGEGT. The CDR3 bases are TGTGCCAGCCTACACTTCCGTCAGGGGGACTACGAGCAGTACTTC. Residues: CASLHFRQGDYEQYF.

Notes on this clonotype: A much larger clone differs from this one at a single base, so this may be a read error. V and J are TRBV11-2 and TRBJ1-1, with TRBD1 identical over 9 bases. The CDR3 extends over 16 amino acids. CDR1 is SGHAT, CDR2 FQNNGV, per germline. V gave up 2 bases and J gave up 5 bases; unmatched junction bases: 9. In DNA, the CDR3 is TGTGCCAGCAGCTTACGACAGGGGGGACGGTGGACTGAAGCTTTCTTT. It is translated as CASSLRQGGRWTEAFF.

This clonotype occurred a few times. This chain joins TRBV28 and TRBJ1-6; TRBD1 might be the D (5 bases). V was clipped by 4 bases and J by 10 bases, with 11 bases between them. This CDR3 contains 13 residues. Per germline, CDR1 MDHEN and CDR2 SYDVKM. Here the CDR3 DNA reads TGTGCCAGCAGTTCAGGGACGATGTCACCCCTCCACTTT. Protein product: CASSSGTMSPLHF.

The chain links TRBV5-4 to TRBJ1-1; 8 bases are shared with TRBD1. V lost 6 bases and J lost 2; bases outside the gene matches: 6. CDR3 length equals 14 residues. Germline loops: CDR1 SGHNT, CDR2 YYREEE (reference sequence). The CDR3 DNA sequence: TGTGCCAGCACAGACAGGGGAACTAACACTGAAGCTTTCTTT. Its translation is CASTDRGTNTEAFF.

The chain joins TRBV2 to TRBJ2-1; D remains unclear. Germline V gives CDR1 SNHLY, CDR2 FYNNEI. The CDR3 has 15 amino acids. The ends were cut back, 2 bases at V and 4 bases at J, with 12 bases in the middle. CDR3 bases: TGTGCCAGCAGTGAAAGAACTCCCCCGTACAATGAGCAGTTCTTC. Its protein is CASSERTPPYNEQFF.

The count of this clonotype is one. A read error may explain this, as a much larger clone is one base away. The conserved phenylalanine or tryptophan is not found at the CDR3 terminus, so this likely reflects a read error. The CDR3 reads CASKEIRGNEQFL. In DNA, the CDR3 is TGTGCCAGCAAGGAGATCAGGGGCAATGAGCAGTTCTTA. The chain joins TRBV6-6 to TRBJ2-1, with D perhaps matching TRBD1 (6 bases). The germline gives CDR1 MNHNY, CDR2 SVGAGI (reference sequence). V was trimmed by 7 bases and J by 6 bases, leaving 13 bases between them. This CDR3 has 13 amino acids.

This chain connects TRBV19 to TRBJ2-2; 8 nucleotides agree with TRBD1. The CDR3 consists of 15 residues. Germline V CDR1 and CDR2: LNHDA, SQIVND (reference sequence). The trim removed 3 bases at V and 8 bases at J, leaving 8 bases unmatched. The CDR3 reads CASSIGTGKFGELFF. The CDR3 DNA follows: TGTGCCAGTAGTATCGGGACAGGCAAATTTGGGGAGCTGTTTTTT.

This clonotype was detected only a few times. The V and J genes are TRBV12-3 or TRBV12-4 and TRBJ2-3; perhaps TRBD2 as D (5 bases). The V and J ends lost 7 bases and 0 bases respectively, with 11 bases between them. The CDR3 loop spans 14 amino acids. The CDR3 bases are TGTGCCAGCACTCTACTAGGTAGCACAGATACGCAGTATTTT. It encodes CASTLLGSTDTQYF.

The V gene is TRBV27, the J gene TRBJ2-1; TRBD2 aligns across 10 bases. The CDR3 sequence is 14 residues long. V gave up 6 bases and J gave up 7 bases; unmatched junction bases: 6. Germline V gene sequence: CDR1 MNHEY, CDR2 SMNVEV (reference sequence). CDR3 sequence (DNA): TGTGCCAGCAGGCTAGCGGGAGCTAGGAATGAGCAGTTCTTC. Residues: CASRLAGARNEQFF.

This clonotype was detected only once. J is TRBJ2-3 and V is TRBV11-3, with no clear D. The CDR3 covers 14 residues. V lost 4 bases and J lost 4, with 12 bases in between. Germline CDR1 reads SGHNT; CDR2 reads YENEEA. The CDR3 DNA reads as TGTGCCAGCAGCTCCCCCATGAGGCCAGATACGCAGTATTTT. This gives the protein CASSSPMRPDTQYF.

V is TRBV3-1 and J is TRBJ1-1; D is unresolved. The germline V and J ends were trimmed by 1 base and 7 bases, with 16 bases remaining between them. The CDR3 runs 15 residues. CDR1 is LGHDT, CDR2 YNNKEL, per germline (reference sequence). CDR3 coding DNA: TGTGCCAGCAGCCAAGGTGCCCGACAATGGGTTGAAGCTTTCTTT. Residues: CASSQGARQWVEAFF.

CDR3 nucleotides: TGTGCCAGCATACCGGCGACCAAGAACACTGAAGCTTTCTTT. Its translation: CASIPATKNTEAFF. The chain uses TRBV6-5 and TRBJ1-1; D is unresolved. Germline CDR1 MNHEY, CDR2 SVGAGI. Trimming stripped 7 bases from V and 1 base from J, with 13 bases between. CDR3 length equals 14 residues.

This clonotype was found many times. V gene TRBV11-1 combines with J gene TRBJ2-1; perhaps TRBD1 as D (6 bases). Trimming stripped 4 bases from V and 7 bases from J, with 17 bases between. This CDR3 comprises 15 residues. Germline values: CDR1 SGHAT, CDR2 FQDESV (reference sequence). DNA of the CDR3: TGTGCCAGCAGCTCGACAGGTCAGGCGCGTAATGAGCAGTTCTTC. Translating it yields CASSSTGQARNEQFF.

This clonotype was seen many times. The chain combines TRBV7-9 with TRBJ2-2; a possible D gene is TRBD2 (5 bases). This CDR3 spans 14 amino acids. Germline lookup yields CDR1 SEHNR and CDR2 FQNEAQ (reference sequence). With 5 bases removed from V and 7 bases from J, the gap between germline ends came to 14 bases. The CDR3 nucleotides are TGTGCCAGCAGCACCACTAGTGGTGTCGGGGAGCTGTTTTTT. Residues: CASSTTSGVGELFF.